This TCR beta chain was retrieved from a study of blood T cell repertoires in COVID-19 (dated by TCRdb to about 2020). In the study overall: Samples from collaborators originated in the United States, Italy and Spain and spanned both the acute and convalescent phases of COVID-19. The material from the prospective study consisted of cDNA or gDNA derived from T cells, B-cell-depleted T cells, or PBMCs. Deeply sampled blood TCRbeta repertoires from subjects exposed to, actively infected with, or recovered from COVID-19 were included in the dataset. The repertoires were released in a freely available public database meant as a resource for research on the immune response to SARS-CoV-2. Samples were obtained from the ongoing ImmuneRACE study (first 160 participants) and from about 1,300 subjects provided by 6 global collaborators. A de-identified subject ID, COVID-19 status, age in years and sex were almost always included in the sample metadata. Where available, HLA class I and class II types were taken from metadata supplied by the sample provider and were not determined by assay-based typing.

In regard to this clone: Its antigen is currently not known. Base qualities are not provided; no much larger clone lies one nucleotide away.

The full study reports these points: The amount of clinical and demographic metadata varied by source and participant and was provided uncurated.

TCRbeta CDR3 regions were amplified from genomic DNA by means of the immunoSEQ Assay, a bias-controlled multiplex PCR. The authors processed their data as follows. The number of nucleated cells in each sample was estimated from the amplification of reference gene primers within the assay. To quantify the absolute abundance of each unique TCRbeta CDR3 rearrangement, sequence reads were collapsed and filtered. Productive Simpson clonality was computed per sample as the square root of Simpson's diversity index over productive rearrangements. TCRdb obtained this table from immuneACCESS and retained in-frame rearrangements with V and J assigned. These tables miss some clones; where compared with another copy, unresolved V genes account for less than half of the shortfall, and the remainder is unexplained. From that table come the V and J calls and clone size; the DNA was used to work out D and trimming. Across this sample there are under 150,000 clones, with 85% to 90% seen only once. The ten largest clones capture approximately 4.2% of the sample.

Reading from cysteine to phenylalanine, the CDR3 counts 17 amino acids. CDR3 DNA is the only sequence kept; it has 51 bases, read in frame from the first base. For CDR1 and CDR2, the germline V gene lists KGHSH and LQKENI. V and J are trimmed by 1 base and 7 bases, and the gene matches miss 11 bases of the junction. The collaborating institutions used their own protocols to collect whole blood in K2EDTA tubes. Collaborator samples were shipped for TCRbeta analysis as frozen whole blood, isolated PBMCs, or DNA extracted from either sample type. Recombination connected TRBV18 to TRBJ1-4; 8 junctional bases match TRBD1. Sequenced sample: peripheral blood. This clonotype was sampled from a woman between 45 and 60 years old with acute or convalescent COVID-19. The DNA sequence reads TGTGCCAGCTCACCACTCACGCGACAGGGGTCGTTTGAAAAACTGTTTTTT. The translation is CASSPLTRQGSFEKLFF.